This T cell receptor (beta chain) was profiled in a study of T cell responses to AZD1222 COVID-19 vaccine. Turning to the study itself: Recipients boosted at about 4 weeks or about 12 weeks are pooled.

On this clone: What it binds is not known.

Per the germline V gene, CDR1 is LNHDA and CDR2 is SQIVND (reference sequence). This CDR3 has 14 residues. Trimming removed 5 bases from V and 4 bases from J, with 11 bases in between. Whole-study results and caveats: A mostly white British donor set with more females was recruited, and clonal diversity was possibly underestimated. Samples come after the peak T cell response, not at day 14. Unmutated variant regions are reportedly targeted by nearly half of spike-specific TCRs.

Measured with immunoSEQ multiplex PCR; TCRdb has only the in-frame clones, and not every one. Of about 170,000 clones in the sample, 85% to 90% were seen once. The clonotype comes from an adult in good health. J is TRBJ1-4 and V is TRBV19; no clear D gene. The sequencing here drew on peripheral blood, taken on day 0 of AZD1222 vaccination. CDR3 amino acids: CASSFGGRNEKLFF. The CDR3 bases are TGTGCCAGTAGTTTTGGCGGCCGTAATGAAAAACTGTTTTTT.